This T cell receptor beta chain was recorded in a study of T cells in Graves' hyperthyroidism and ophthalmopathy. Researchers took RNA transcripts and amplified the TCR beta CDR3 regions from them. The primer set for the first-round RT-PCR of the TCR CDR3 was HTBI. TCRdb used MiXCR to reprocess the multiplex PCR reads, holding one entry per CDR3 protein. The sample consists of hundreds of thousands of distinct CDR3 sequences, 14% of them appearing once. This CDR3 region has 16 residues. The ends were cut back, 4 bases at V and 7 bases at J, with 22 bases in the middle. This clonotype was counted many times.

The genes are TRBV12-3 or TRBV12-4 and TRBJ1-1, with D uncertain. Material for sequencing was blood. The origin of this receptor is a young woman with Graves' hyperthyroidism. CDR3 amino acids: CASSSQRVWEKREAFF. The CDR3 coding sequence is TGTGCCAGCAGTTCCCAGCGTGTGTGGGAAAAACGTGAAGCTTTCTTT.